This T cell receptor beta chain was identified during a study of early stage breast cancer tumors. Turning to the study itself: The ER+/PR+/HER2- tumors included 7 to 9 ductal and a few lobular carcinomas.

Each sample had two DNA replicates, about 0.52 ug blood or roughly 1.4 ug tissue. Measured with immunoSEQ multiplex PCR; TCRdb has only the in-frame clones, and not every one. The sample lists over 45,000 clones, approximately 80% occurring once. The study, taken as a whole, reports: In 14 of 16 patients, blood comparison separated tumor from normal breast. Enriched TCRB sequences shared across patients were mostly commonly generated sequences.

Details on this clone: What it recognizes is unknown.

Input material: blood. This TCR was recovered from a person aged 50-59 years with breast cancer.

CDR3 residues: CASSEVGVGSTEAFF. The CDR3 bases are TGTGCCAGCAGTGAAGTTGGGGTGGGGTCCACTGAAGCTTTCTTT. The chain uses TRBV2 and TRBJ1-1; D not certain. CDR3 size: 15 residues. Germline V gives CDR1 SNHLY, CDR2 FYNNEI. The V gene lost 1 base and the J gene lost 4 bases, with 13 bases spanning the gap.